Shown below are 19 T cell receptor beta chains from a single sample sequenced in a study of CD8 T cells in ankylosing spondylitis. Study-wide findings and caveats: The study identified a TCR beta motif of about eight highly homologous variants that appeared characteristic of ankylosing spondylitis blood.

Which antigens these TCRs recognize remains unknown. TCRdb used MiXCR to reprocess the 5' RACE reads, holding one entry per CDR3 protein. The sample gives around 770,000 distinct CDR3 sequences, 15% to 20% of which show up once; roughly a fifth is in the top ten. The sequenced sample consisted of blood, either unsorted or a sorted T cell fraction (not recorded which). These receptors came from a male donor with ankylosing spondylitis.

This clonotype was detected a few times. The CDR3: CASSYSFGTSGSGNEQFF. The CDR3 DNA reads TGTGCCAGCAGTTACTCGTTCGGGACTAGCGGGAGTGGCAATGAGCAGTTCTTC. J is TRBJ2-1 and V is TRBV6-2 or TRBV6-3; 14 nucleotides align to TRBD2. V trimming: 0 bases; J trimming: 6 bases; junction bases outside the gene matches: 7. Germline CDR1 is MNHEY and CDR2 is SVGEGT. The CDR3 spans 18 residues.

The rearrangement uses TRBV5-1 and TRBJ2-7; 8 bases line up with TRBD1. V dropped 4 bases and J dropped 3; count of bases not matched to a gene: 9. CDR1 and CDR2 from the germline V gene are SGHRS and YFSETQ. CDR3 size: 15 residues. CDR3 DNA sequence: TGCGCCAGCAGCCCCGGACAGGGAGAATTCTACGAGCAGTACTTC. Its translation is CASSPGQGEFYEQYF.

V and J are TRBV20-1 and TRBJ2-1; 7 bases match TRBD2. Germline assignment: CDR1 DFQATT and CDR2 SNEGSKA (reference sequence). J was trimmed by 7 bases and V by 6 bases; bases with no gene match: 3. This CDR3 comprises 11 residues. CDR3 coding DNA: TGCAGTGCGGGGGGGGAGAATGAGCAGTTCTTC. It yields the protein CSAGGENEQFF.

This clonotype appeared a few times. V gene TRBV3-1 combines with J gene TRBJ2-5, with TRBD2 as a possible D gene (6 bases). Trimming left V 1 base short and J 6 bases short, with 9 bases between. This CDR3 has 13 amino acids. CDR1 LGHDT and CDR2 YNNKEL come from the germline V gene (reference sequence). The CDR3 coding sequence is TGTGCCAGCAGCCAAGGGGACTTGAAGACCCAGTACTTC. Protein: CASSQGDLKTQYF.

The CDR3 protein is CASGETTDTQYF. CDR3 nucleotides: TGTGCCAGCGGAGAGACCACAGATACGCAGTATTTT. V and J are TRBV5-6 and TRBJ2-3; unclear D gene. V was trimmed by 7 bases and J by 2 bases, leaving 8 bases between them. CDR3 length equals 12 residues. Germline values: CDR1 SGHDT, CDR2 YYEEEE.

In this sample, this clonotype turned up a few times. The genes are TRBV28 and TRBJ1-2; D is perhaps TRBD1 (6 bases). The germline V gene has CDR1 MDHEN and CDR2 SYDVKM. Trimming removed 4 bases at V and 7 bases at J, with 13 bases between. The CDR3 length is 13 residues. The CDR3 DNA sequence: TGTGCCAGCAGTTCCAGGAGGGGGAGTGGCTACACCTTC. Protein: CASSSRRGSGYTF.

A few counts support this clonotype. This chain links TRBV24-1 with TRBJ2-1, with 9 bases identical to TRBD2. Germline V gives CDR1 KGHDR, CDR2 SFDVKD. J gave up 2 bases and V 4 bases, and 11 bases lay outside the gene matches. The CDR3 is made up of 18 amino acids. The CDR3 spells CATSDPAAAGGTYNEQFF. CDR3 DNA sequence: TGTGCCACCAGTGACCCTGCGGCGGCGGGAGGGACCTACAATGAGCAGTTCTTC.

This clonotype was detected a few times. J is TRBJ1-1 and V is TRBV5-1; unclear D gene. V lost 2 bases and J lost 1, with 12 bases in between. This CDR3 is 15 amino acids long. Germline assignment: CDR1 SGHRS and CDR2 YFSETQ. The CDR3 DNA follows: TGCGCCAGCAGCTTCGGACCGACGGGGAACACTGAAGCTTTCTTT. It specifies CASSFGPTGNTEAFF.

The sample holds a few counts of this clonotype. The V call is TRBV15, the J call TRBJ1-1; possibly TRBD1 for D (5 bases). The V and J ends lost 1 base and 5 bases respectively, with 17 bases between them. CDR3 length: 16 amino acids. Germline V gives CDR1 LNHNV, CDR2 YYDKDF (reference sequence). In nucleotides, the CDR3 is TGTGCCACCAGCAGAGTGGGAAGCAGGGTGGGGACTGAAGCTTTCTTT. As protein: CATSRVGSRVGTEAFF.

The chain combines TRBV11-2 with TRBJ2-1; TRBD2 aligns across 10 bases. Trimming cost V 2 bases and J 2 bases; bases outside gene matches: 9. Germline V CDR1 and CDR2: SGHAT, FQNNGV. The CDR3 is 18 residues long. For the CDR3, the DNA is TGTGCCAGCAGCTTACATAAATTGGGACTAGCGACCTACAATGAGCAGTTCTTC. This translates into CASSLHKLGLATYNEQFF.

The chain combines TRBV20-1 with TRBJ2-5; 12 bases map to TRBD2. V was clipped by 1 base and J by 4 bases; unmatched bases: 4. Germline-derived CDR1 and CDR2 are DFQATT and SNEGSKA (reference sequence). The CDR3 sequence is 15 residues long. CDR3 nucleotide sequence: TGCAGTGCTAGAGGGCCGGGACTAGCGGGAGAGACCCAGTACTTC. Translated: CSARGPGLAGETQYF.

This CDR3 is CSVLAVGWAGELFF. For the CDR3, the DNA is TGCAGCGTATTAGCGGTGGGTTGGGCCGGGGAGCTGTTTTTT. The rearrangement joins TRBV29-1 to TRBJ2-2; a weak D match, TRBD2 (6 bases). V lost 6 bases and J lost 6, with 17 bases in between. The germline CDR1 and CDR2 sequences are SQVTM and ANQGSEA. The CDR3 length is 14 residues.

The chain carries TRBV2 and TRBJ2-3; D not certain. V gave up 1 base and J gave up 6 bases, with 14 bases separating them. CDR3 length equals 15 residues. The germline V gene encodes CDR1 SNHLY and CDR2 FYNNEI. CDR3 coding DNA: TGTGCCAGCAGTGAAGTACAACCCCACCGGGATACGCAGTATTTT. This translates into CASSEVQPHRDTQYF.

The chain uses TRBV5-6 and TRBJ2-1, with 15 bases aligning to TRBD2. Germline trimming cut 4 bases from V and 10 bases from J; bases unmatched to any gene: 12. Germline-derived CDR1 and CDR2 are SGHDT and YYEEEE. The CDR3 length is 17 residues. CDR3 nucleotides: TGTGCCAGCAGCCCAGGGGGGGGACTAGCGGGAGGACAAGAGCAGTTCTTC. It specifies CASSPGGGLAGGQEQFF.

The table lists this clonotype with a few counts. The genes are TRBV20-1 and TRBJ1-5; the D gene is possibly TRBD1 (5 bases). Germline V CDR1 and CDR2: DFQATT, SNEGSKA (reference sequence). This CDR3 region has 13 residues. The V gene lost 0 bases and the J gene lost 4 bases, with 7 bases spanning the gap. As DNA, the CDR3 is TGCAGTGCTAGAGATGGGACGAATCAGCCCCAGCATTTT. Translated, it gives CSARDGTNQPQHF.

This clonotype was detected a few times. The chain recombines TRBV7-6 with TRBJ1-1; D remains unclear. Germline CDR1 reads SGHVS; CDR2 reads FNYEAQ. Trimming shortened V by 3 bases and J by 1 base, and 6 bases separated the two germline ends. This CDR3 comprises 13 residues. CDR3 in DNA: TGTGCCAGCAGCTTTGCTACGAACACTGAAGCTTTCTTT. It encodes CASSFATNTEAFF.

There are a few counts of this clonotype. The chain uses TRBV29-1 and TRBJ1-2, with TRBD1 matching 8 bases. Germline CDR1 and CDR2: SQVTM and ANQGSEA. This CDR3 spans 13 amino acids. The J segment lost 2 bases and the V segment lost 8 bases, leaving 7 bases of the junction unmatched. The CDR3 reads CSCPGQGNYGYTF. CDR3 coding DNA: TGCAGCTGTCCCGGACAGGGAAACTATGGCTACACCTTC. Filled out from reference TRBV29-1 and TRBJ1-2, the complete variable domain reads SAVISQKPSRDICQRGTSLTIQCQVDSQVTMMFWYRQQPGQSLTLIATANQGSEATYESGFVIDKFPISRPNLTFSTLTVSNMSPEDSSIYLCSCPGQGNYGYTFGSGTRLTVV.

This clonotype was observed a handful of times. This chain's CDR3 is CASSEGRQQLEAFF. The CDR3 nucleotides are TGTGCCAGCAGTGAAGGCCGACAGCAGCTTGAAGCTTTCTTT. This chain connects TRBV2 to TRBJ1-1; tentatively, D is TRBD1 (5 bases). The length of the CDR3 is 14 residues. The germline CDR1 and CDR2 sequences are SNHLY and FYNNEI. Trimming pared 1 base from V and 7 bases from J, leaving 13 bases between.

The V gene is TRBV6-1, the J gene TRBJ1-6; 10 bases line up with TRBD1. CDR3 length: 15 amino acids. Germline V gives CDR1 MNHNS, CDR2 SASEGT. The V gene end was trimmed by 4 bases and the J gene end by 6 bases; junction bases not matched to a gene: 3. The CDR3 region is CASSGQGASNSPLHF. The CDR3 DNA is TGTGCCAGCAGTGGACAGGGGGCAAGTAATTCACCCCTCCACTTT.